The T cell receptor (beta chain) described here comes from a study of beta chain features in type 1 diabetes. Overall study findings and caveats: Unsettled here was the matter of whether HLA type influences TCRB rearrangement. Equally in patients and controls, PCR might preferentially amplify shorter templates. Significant though moderate, a shortening of TCRB CDR3s appeared in all four CD4+ subsets of Type 1 diabetes patients. Patients' naive, central memory and regulatory TCRB repertoires appeared more alike than those of healthy donors.

A heparinised blood draw that averaged around 110 mL was obtained once from each donor. The authors reverse transcribed all of the isolated RNA, so sequencing captured expressed TCRB transcripts. Assay used: immunoSEQ multiplex PCR; TCRdb lists only in-frame clones, some missing. The repertoire has approximately 26,000 clones, less than 65% of them found once; the top ten carry around 2.5%. Germline-derived CDR1 and CDR2 are SEHNR and FQNEAQ (reference sequence). The CDR3 is 12 amino acids. V was clipped by 5 bases and J by 1 base, with 5 bases between them. This clone was recorded a few times. Its specificity is unknown.

The TCR comes from a woman in her 30s with type 1 diabetes. The sample comprised Tregs from blood. This rearrangement joins TRBV7-9 to TRBJ1-1; D not resolved. CDR3 nucleotide sequence: TGTGCCAGCAGCCCCAGGAACACTGAAGCTTTCTTT. It specifies CASSPRNTEAFF.